This T cell receptor beta chain was recovered during a study of blood T cells in healthy people across ages. A second PCR, run for roughly 7 to 11 cycles, used a sample-barcoded 5' primer plus a J-beta primer mix. Each of the cDNA molecules was tagged by a template-switch adaptor with 12 random nucleotides. TCRdb re-derived calls from the 5' RACE reads in MiXCR, one entry per CDR3 protein. The sample lists about 650,000 distinct CDR3 sequences, 32% occurring once. Many counts were recorded for this clonotype. The TCR originated in a woman older than 75 in good health. What was sequenced was blood.

CDR3 loop: CASSLGRSGTEQFF. The CDR3 DNA follows: TGCGCCAGCAGCTTGGGGAGGTCGGGGACTGAGCAGTTCTTC. The J gene is TRBJ2-1, the V gene TRBV5-1; D is perhaps TRBD1 or TRBD2 (5 bases each). V was trimmed by 0 bases and J by 9 bases, leaving 13 bases between them. There are 14 residues in the CDR3. CDR1 is SGHRS, CDR2 YFSETQ, per germline. Combining the CDR3 with reference TRBV5-1 and TRBJ2-1 gives the whole variable domain KAGVTQTPRYLIKTRGQQVTLSCSPISGHRSVSWYQQTPGQGLQFLFEYFSETQRNKGNFPGRFSGRQFSNSRSEMNVSTLELGDSALYLCASSLGRSGTEQFFGPGTRLTVL.